This T cell receptor (beta chain) was sequenced in a study of response to subunit inactivated influenza vaccine. General study points: It was suggested by the authors that few new T cells are recruited by each seasonal influenza vaccination.

This clonotype was recorded only once. Its antigen is still unknown. TCRdb re-analysed the RT-PCR reads in MiXCR, keeping a single row per CDR3 protein. This table has roughly 520,000 distinct CDR3 sequences, around 25% appearing once. The CDR3 has 15 amino acids. CDR1 SGHRS and CDR2 YFSETQ come from the germline V gene. V was pared by 4 bases and J by 3 bases, with 13 bases between. The clonotype comes from a man between 45 and 60 years old who received an inactivated influenza vaccine. Material: CD4+ T cells sorted from PBMCs, obtained about 5 days after vaccination. This chain links TRBV5-1 with TRBJ1-4, with D hard to call. CDR3 loop: CASSPRAGSNEKLFF. CDR3 bases: TGCGCCAGCAGCCCCCGCGCCGGATCTAATGAAAAACTGTTTTTT.